One and the same sample provided the 26 T cell receptor beta chains below, sequenced in a study of blood T cell repertoires in COVID-19. Method: immunoSEQ multiplex PCR; TCRdb's copy keeps in-frame clones and lacks some. The sample yields around 300,000 clones, approximately 90% seen once. Sequencing was performed on peripheral blood. Receptors were obtained from a woman in her twenties or thirties with COVID-19, enrolled during active disease.

The chain couples TRBV10-2 to TRBJ2-1, with D perhaps matching TRBD1 (5 bases). In germline, CDR1 is WSHSY, CDR2 SAAADI. Deletions cut 6 bases from V and 5 bases from J, with 17 bases between. This CDR3 contains 15 residues. In nucleotides, the CDR3 is TGCGCCAGCAGCCAAGTGGGGCAATTTAACAATGAGCAGTTCTTC. It codes for CASSQVGQFNNEQFF.

The rearrangement uses TRBV6-9 and TRBJ2-5, with 7 bases lining up with TRBD2. The length of the CDR3 is 16 residues. V lost 7 bases, J lost 5 bases, and 16 bases stayed unmatched. Germline V gene sequence: CDR1 MNHGY, CDR2 SVAAGI. The CDR3 loop is CASKVAGGGVDETQYF. In nucleotides, the CDR3 is TGTGCCAGCAAAGTTGCGGGCGGGGGAGTGGACGAGACCCAGTACTTC.

The V and J genes are TRBV5-1 and TRBJ1-4; a possible D gene is TRBD1 (5 bases). The germline CDR1 and CDR2 sequences are SGHRS and YFSETQ. The V gene lost 0 bases and the J gene lost 6 bases, with 12 bases spanning the gap. The length of the CDR3 is 15 residues. The CDR3 nucleotides are TGCGCCAGCAGCTTGGCCCCGGGACTCGATGAAAAACTGTTTTTT. It translates to CASSLAPGLDEKLFF.

This clone was observed a single time. The chain is built from TRBV5-1 and TRBJ1-4; D is uncertain. Trimming removed 7 bases from V and 4 bases from J, with 5 bases in between. The CDR3 covers 11 residues. Germline V gene lookup returns CDR1 SGHRS and CDR2 YFSETQ. The CDR3 DNA is TGCGCCAGCCGCAGTAATGAAAAACTGTTTTTT. Its protein is CASRSNEKLFF.

The rearrangement joins TRBV29-1 to TRBJ1-5, with TRBD1 matching 9 bases. This CDR3 has 15 amino acids. Per germline, CDR1 SQVTM and CDR2 ANQGSEA. The ends lost 6 bases at V and 5 bases at J; junction bases unmatched: 11. The CDR3 DNA reads TGCAGCGTCGCAACAGGGGGCAACGGGGATCAGCCCCAGCATTTT. It translates to CSVATGGNGDQPQHF. The whole variable domain, remainder taken from reference TRBV29-1 and TRBJ1-5, is SAVISQKPSRDICQRGTSLTIQCQVDSQVTMMFWYRQQPGQSLTLIATANQGSEATYESGFVIDKFPISRPNLTFSTLTVSNMSPEDSSIYLCSVATGGNGDQPQHFGDGTRLSIL.

The rearrangement uses TRBV3-1 (or the pseudogene TRBV3-2) and TRBJ1-6; D is ambiguous. The CDR3 is 14 residues long. The V gene lost 0 bases and the J gene lost 9 bases, with 9 bases spanning the gap. The germline V gene has CDR1 LGHDT and CDR2 YNNKEL (reference sequence). CDR3 region: CASSQDYNSSPLHF. CDR3 DNA: TGTGCCAGCAGCCAAGACTACAACAGTTCACCCCTCCACTTT.

V usage is TRBV27 and J usage is TRBJ1-2, with TRBD1 matching 8 bases. V shed 8 bases, J shed 7 bases, and the junction held 12 bases outside the gene matches. Germline lookup yields CDR1 MNHEY and CDR2 SMNVEV (reference sequence). CDR3 length: 14 amino acids. CDR3 DNA: TGTGCCAGCGGGGCAGGACAGGGATGGGGTGGCTACACCTTC. It specifies CASGAGQGWGGYTF.

The chain joins TRBV4-2 to TRBJ2-2, with 11 bases aligning to TRBD2. The CDR3 totals 19 residues. CDR1 is LGHNA, CDR2 YNFKEQ, per germline. Trimming removed 0 bases from V and 0 bases from J; junction bases left unmatched: 6. CDR3 sequence reads: CASSQDSLAGGPNTGELFF. CDR3 DNA: TGTGCCAGCAGCCAAGATAGCCTAGCGGGGGGTCCGAACACCGGGGAGCTGTTTTTT.

This chain links TRBV4-2 with TRBJ1-2; a weak D match, TRBD1 (6 bases). The CDR3 totals 17 residues. V lost 3 bases and J lost 4, with 21 bases in between. Germline V gene sequence: CDR1 LGHNA, CDR2 YNFKEQ. CDR3 region: CASSQARDTILIYGYTF. The CDR3 DNA sequence: TGTGCCAGCAGCCAGGCCCGGGACACCATTTTAATCTATGGCTACACCTTC.

J is TRBJ1-1 and V is TRBV4-1; no clear D. The CDR3 contains 12 residues. CDR1 is MGHRA, CDR2 YSYEKL, per germline. Trimming stripped 3 bases from V and 8 bases from J, with 10 bases between. Here the CDR3 reads CASSHLTQEAFF. The CDR3 DNA follows: TGCGCCAGCAGCCACTTGACACAAGAAGCTTTCTTT.

There are a few counts of this clone. This sequence joins TRBV7-8 and TRBJ2-3, with D possibly being TRBD2 (7 bases). The germline V gene has CDR1 SGHVS and CDR2 FQNEAQ. V lost 3 bases and J 3 bases, leaving 19 bases between the germline ends. The CDR3 totals 17 residues. The CDR3 here is CASSLSEGGQGTDTQYF. DNA of the CDR3: TGTGCCAGCAGCTTGTCGGAGGGGGGGCAGGGAACAGATACGCAGTATTTT.

V is TRBV6-5 and J is TRBJ2-2; D is perhaps TRBD2 (6 bases). This CDR3 region has 15 residues. Germline V gene sequence: CDR1 MNHEY, CDR2 SVGAGI. Trimming took 0 bases from V and 2 from J, leaving 7 bases between them. CDR3 sequence: CASSYSGGNTGELFF. The CDR3 DNA reads as TGTGCCAGCAGTTACTCGGGGGGAAACACCGGGGAGCTGTTTTTT.

The chain combines TRBV7-2 with TRBJ1-3, with TRBD1 as a possible D gene (6 bases). Germline-derived CDR1 and CDR2 are SGHTA and FQGNSA. Trimming stripped 5 bases from V and 0 bases from J, with 14 bases between. This CDR3 is 16 amino acids long. The DNA for the CDR3 is TGTGCCAGCAGCGCCCAGGGGACACACTCTGGAAACACCATATATTTT. Its protein is CASSAQGTHSGNTIYF.

The chain employs TRBV7-2 and TRBJ1-2, with D perhaps matching TRBD1 (5 bases). Germline-derived CDR1 and CDR2 are SGHTA and FQGNSA. CDR3 length: 15 amino acids. V lost 1 base and J 4 bases, leaving 13 bases between the germline ends. The CDR3 is CASSLEGGEGYGYTF. CDR3 sequence (DNA): TGTGCCAGCAGCTTAGAGGGAGGGGAGGGCTATGGCTACACCTTC.

The rearrangement uses TRBV3-1 (or the pseudogene TRBV3-2) and TRBJ2-2; D is unresolved. Deletions cut 1 base from V and 4 bases from J, with 7 bases between. The CDR3 extends over 14 amino acids. In germline, CDR1 is LGHDT, CDR2 YNNKEL (reference sequence). The DNA of the CDR3 is TGTGCCAGCAGCCAAGGTCCAGTCACCGGGGAGCTGTTTTTT. Protein: CASSQGPVTGELFF.

This clone was seen just once. The rearrangement uses TRBV11-2 and TRBJ2-5; TRBD1 agrees at 7 bases. The CDR3 is 14 amino acids. V lost 5 bases to trimming and J lost 6 bases; unmatched junction nucleotides: 9. CDR1 is SGHAT, CDR2 FQNNGV, per germline. The CDR3 DNA reads as TGTGCCAGCAGCCCGTCAGACAGGGAAAAGACCCAGTACTTC. Amino acid sequence: CASSPSDREKTQYF.

The CDR3 loop reads CASRETGAVRQPQHF. CDR3 nucleotides: TGTGCCAGCAGAGAGACAGGGGCGGTACGTCAGCCCCAGCATTTT. V is TRBV6-5 and J is TRBJ1-5; TRBD1 matches at 8 bases. The germline CDR1 and CDR2 sequences are MNHEY and SVGAGI. V shed 6 bases, J shed 6 bases, and the junction held 10 bases outside the gene matches. This CDR3 comprises 15 residues.

The V call is TRBV7-8, the J call TRBJ2-1; D perhaps matches TRBD1 (5 bases). The germline CDR1 and CDR2 sequences are SGHVS and FQNEAQ. The CDR3 covers 15 residues. Trimming shortened V by 3 bases and J by 1 base, and 10 bases separated the two germline ends. The CDR3 spells CASSFDRGSYNEQFF. The CDR3 nucleotides read TGTGCCAGCAGCTTTGACAGAGGTTCCTACAATGAGCAGTTCTTC.

The genes are TRBV9 and TRBJ2-3; the match to TRBD2 covers 9 bases. J gave up 2 bases and V 1 base, and 23 bases lay outside the gene matches. The V gene's germline CDR1 is SGDLS and CDR2 YYNGEE. The CDR3 consists of 22 residues. Here the CDR3 reads CASSVRPAQWASGALHTDTQYF. CDR3 nucleotide sequence: TGTGCCAGCAGCGTAAGGCCCGCACAATGGGCTAGCGGGGCTTTACACACAGATACGCAGTATTTT.

This chain links TRBV11-2 with TRBJ2-3, with 13 bases that match TRBD2. CDR1 SGHAT and CDR2 FQNNGV come from the germline V gene. J gave up 0 bases and V 6 bases, and 3 bases lay outside the gene matches. The CDR3 spans 16 residues. CDR3 in amino acids: CASRLLAGGSTDTQYF. The DNA for the CDR3 is TGTGCCAGCAGGCTACTAGCGGGGGGGAGCACAGATACGCAGTATTTT.

Here the CDR3 DNA reads TGCGCCAGCAGCCAAGATGTGCGCGGGACAGGGTTTGAAAAACTGTTTTTT. This encodes CASSQDVRGTGFEKLFF. The chain joins TRBV4-3 to TRBJ1-4; 9 bases line up with TRBD1. The CDR3 consists of 17 residues. V shed 0 bases and J 7 bases; nucleotides not matched to a gene: 9. In germline, CDR1 is LGHNA, CDR2 YSLEER.

The rearrangement links TRBV21-1 to TRBJ2-2; the listed D gene, TRBD1, was not tested against the DNA. TRBV21-1 is reported as a pseudogene. The CDR3 spans 15 residues. CDR3 amino acids: CASLDRTIRAGELFF. The DNA for the CDR3 is TGTGCCAGCCTCGACCGTACAATCAGGGCCGGGGAGCTGTTTTTT.

This clone was observed a single time. The CDR3 sequence: CASSPGTGTSYEQYV. The CDR3 nucleotides read TGTGCCAGCTCACCCGGGACAGGGACATCCTACGAGCAGTACGTC. The gene calls are TRBV18 and TRBJ2-7; 9 positions match TRBD1. With 3 bases clipped from V and 1 base from J, the junction kept 4 bases outside the gene matches. CDR1 is KGHSH and CDR2 is LQKENI in the germline V gene. CDR3 length: 15 residues.

This sequence joins TRBV5-1 and TRBJ1-5, with 10 bases fitting TRBD1. J was trimmed by 4 bases and V by 4 bases; bases with no gene match: 5. From germline, CDR1 is SGHRS and CDR2 YFSETQ. This CDR3 comprises 15 residues. CDR3 sequence: CASSTTGGPNQPQHF. Written as DNA, the CDR3 is TGCGCCAGCAGCACGACAGGGGGCCCTAATCAGCCCCAGCATTTT.

V is TRBV5-6 and J is TRBJ1-2, with TRBD1 matching 10 bases. This CDR3 contains 16 residues. The trim removed 1 base at V and 12 bases at J, leaving 15 bases unmatched. CDR1 SGHDT and CDR2 YYEEEE come from the germline V gene. CDR3 residues: CASSLLGDPGQGRNTF. CDR3 DNA sequence: TGTGCCAGCAGCTTGTTAGGAGATCCGGGACAGGGGCGGAACACCTTC.

The gene calls are TRBV7-2 and TRBJ1-6; TRBD1 matches at 7 bases. The CDR3 runs 16 residues. With V trimmed by 5 bases and J by 6 bases, 10 bases remained unmatched. Germline V lookup: CDR1 SGHTA, CDR2 FQGNSA. CDR3 loop: CASSPREQGRNSPLHF. The CDR3 nucleotides read TGTGCCAGCAGCCCCAGGGAACAGGGGCGTAATTCACCCCTCCACTTT. Variable domain in full (rest from reference TRBV7-2 and TRBJ1-6): GAGVSQSPSNKVTEKGKDVELRCDPISGHTALYWYRQSLGQGLEFLIYFQGNSAPDKSGLPSDRFSAERTGGSVSTLTIQRTQQEDSAVYLCASSPREQGRNSPLHFGNGTRLTVT.